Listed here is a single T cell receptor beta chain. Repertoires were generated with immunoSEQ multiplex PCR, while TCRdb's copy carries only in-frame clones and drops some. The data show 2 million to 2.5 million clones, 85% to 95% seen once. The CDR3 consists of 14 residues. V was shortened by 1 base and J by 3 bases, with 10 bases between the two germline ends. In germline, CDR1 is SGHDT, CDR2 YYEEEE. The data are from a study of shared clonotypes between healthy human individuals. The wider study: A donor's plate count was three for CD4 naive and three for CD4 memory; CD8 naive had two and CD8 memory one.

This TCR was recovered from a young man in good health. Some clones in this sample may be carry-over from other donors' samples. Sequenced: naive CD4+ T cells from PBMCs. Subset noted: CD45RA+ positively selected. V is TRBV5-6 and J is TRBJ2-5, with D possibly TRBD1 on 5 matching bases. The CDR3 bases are TGTGCCAGCAGCTTGTTGGGGCCCAAAGAGACCCAGTACTTC. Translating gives CASSLLGPKETQYF. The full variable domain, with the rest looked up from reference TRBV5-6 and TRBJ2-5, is DAGVTQSPTHLIKTRGQQVTLRCSPKSGHDTVSWYQQALGQGPQFIFQYYEEEERQRGNFPDRFSGHQFPNYSSELNVNALLLGDSALYLCASSLLGPKETQYFGPGTRLLVL.